At least ten counts were recorded for the clone carrying this T cell receptor (beta chain). No antigen is known for it. The data were obtained in a study of spatial heterogeneity in lung cancer. Study as a whole: Consistent detection of more beta-chain than alpha-chain sequences was observed.

General study results and limits: Follow-up blood showed ubiquitous expanded tumor TCRs less than blood at resection did.

TCR cDNA molecules were tagged individually, and each one carried a unique molecular identifier. From the 5' RACE reads, TCRdb called clonotypes with MiXCR, one entry per CDR3 protein. The profile shows just under 95,000 distinct CDR3 sequences, 12% of them singletons. Germline V gene sequence: CDR1 MGHDK, CDR2 SYGVNS. V shed 3 bases, J shed 2 bases, and the junction held 4 bases outside the gene matches. The CDR3 has 14 residues. Time point in this sample: sample taken at primary tumor resection. Unsorted whole RNA of tumor, nontumor lung or frozen PBMC was sequenced. A total of some 70 untreated early-stage non-small cell lung cancer patients served as donors.

This material consisted of PBMCs, taken at surgery. This chain uses TRBV25-1 with TRBJ2-7, with 7 bases that match TRBD1. The TCR sequence derives from a male donor with early-stage non-small cell lung cancer. The CDR3 spells CASSDGTAPYEQYF. CDR3 DNA: TGTGCCAGCAGTGACGGGACAGCTCCCTACGAGCAGTACTTC.